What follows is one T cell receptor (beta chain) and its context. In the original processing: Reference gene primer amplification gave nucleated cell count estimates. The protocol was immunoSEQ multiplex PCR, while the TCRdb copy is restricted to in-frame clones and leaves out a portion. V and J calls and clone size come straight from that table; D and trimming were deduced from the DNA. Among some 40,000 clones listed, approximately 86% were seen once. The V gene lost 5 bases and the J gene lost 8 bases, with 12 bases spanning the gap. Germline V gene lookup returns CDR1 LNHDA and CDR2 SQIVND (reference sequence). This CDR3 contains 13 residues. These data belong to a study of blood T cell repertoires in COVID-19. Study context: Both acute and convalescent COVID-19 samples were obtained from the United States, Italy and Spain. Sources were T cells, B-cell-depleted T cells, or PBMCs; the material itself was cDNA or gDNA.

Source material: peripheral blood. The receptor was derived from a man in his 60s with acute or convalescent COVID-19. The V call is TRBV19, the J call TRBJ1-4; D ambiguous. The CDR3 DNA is TGTGCCAGTAGTCCGGCAATGGGCGAAAAACTGTTTTTT. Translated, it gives CASSPAMGEKLFF.